Listed below are T cell receptor beta chains from one sample, sequenced in a study of blood T cell repertoires in COVID-19. Data came from immunoSEQ multiplex PCR; TCRdb stores just in-frame clones and leaves some out. The data hold 200,000 or so clones, with about 88% observed a single time. The material sequenced was PBMCs or T cells enriched from blood (not recorded which). Source of these receptors: a woman aged 40 to 55 with acute COVID-19. CDR3s include the opening cysteine and the closing phenylalanine or tryptophan. Fields, in order: clone size, J gene, D gene, V gene, CDR3 DNA, CDR3 protein. A D gene is named only where the DNA matches it firmly. For some rows the clone size is stated as once, few or many, or as a class when expanded; others skip it.

-	TRBJ1-4	-	TRBV6-2/TRBV6-3	TGTGCCAGCAGTTATAGGGGTAATGAAAAACTGTTTTTT	CASSYRGNEKLFF
few	TRBJ2-1	-	TRBV19	TGTGCCAGTCGTCGGGTCACCCCCTCCAATAATGAGCAGTTCTTC	CASRRVTPSNNEQFF
-	TRBJ2-7	-	TRBV27	TGTGCCAGCAGTTTAGGGCAGGGATTGCAGCAGTACTTC	CASSLGQGLQQYF
few	TRBJ2-7	-	TRBV14	TGTGCCAGCAGCCACCGGGACTCCTACGAGCAGTACTTC	CASSHRDSYEQYF
-	TRBJ1-2	-	TRBV2	TGTGCCAGCAGTGAAGGGCAGGGGCGGACGAGTGGCTACACCTTC	CASSEGQGRTSGYTF
-	TRBJ1-1	-	TRBV28	TGTGCCAGCAGACAAAACAAACAGGGTTGGGGCACTGAAGCTTTCTTT	CASRQNKQGWGTEAFF
-	TRBJ1-5	-	TRBV19	TGTGCCGGAGGGGGGGGTCATCAGCCCCAGCATTTT	CAGGGGHQPQHF
-	TRBJ1-5	TRBD1	TRBV2	TGTGCCAGCAGCCTAAGGACAGGGAGCTATAGCAATCAGCCCCAGCATTTT	CASSLRTGSYSNQPQHF
-	TRBJ2-1	-	TRBV7-2	TGTGCCAGCAGCTTCCGAAGTCGCGCGTTCAATGAGCAGTTCTTC	CASSFRSRAFNEQFF
-	TRBJ2-5	TRBD1	TRBV19	TGTGCCAGTAGTATGTTGCGGACAGGGGGGCCGGAGACCCAGTACTTC	CASSMLRTGGPETQYF
-	TRBJ1-2	TRBD1	TRBV7-9	TGTGCCAGCAGCTACCGACAGGGGCAGGACACCTTC	CASSYRQGQDTF
-	TRBJ1-4	-	TRBV27	TGTGCCAGCCGGGGACTACCTAATGAAAAACTGTTTTTT	CASRGLPNEKLFF
-	TRBJ2-2	-	TRBV5-5	TGTGCCAGCAGCTTGGAGGGGGTCGTCACCGGGGAGCTGTTTTTT	CASSLEGVVTGELFF
-	TRBJ1-6	-	TRBV19	TGTGCCAGTATTTTCCCTCCCCTCCACTTT	CASIFPPLHF
-	TRBJ2-2	TRBD2	TRBV5-1	TGCGCCAGCGGCGGGACTAGCGGACCGACCGGGGAGCTGTTTTTT	CASGGTSGPTGELFF
-	TRBJ2-7	-	TRBV7-2	TGTGCCAGCAGCCAGCCGCTGGGGGCGCCGACCTACGAGCAGTACTTC	CASSQPLGAPTYEQYF
few	TRBJ2-7	-	TRBV7-6	TGTGCCAGCAGCTTAGAGGCGGCAGAAGTCTACGAGCAGTACTTC	CASSLEAAEVYEQYF
-	TRBJ2-2	-	TRBV7-3	TGTGCCAGCAGCTTGGCGGGTGGCACCGGGGAGCTGTTTTTT	CASSLAGGTGELFF
-	TRBJ2-2	TRBD1	TRBV9	TGTGCCAGCAGCCCCCGACAGGGGTTCACCGGGGAGCTGTTTTTT	CASSPRQGFTGELFF
-	TRBJ2-3	-	TRBV11-2	TGTGCCAGCAGCTTCCACACAGATACGCAGTATTTT	CASSFHTDTQYF
-	TRBJ2-7	-	TRBV11-2	TGTGCCAGCAGCTTAGCAGGGGGACTAGGCTACGAGCAGTACTTC	CASSLAGGLGYEQYF
-	TRBJ2-3	-	TRBV19	TGTGCCAGTAGGGGCGGGGGCACTAGCACAGATACGCAGTATTTT	CASRGGGTSTDTQYF
-	TRBJ1-4	-	TRBV3-1/TRBV3-2	TGTGCCAGCAGCCAGCGAGCAACTAATGAAAAACTGTTTTTT	CASSQRATNEKLFF
-	TRBJ1-2	TRBD1	TRBV13	TGTGCCAGCAGCTCCAGTGTCGGGACAGGGTACGGGAATGGCTACACCTTC	CASSSSVGTGYGNGYTF
-	TRBJ2-3	TRBD1	TRBV27	TGTGCCAGCAGACGTGGGGCGACAGGGGACACAGATACGCAGTATTTT	CASRRGATGDTDTQYF
once	TRBJ2-7	-	TRBV6-1	TGTGCCAGCAGTGACCCGGGTCCCGCCCAGCAGTACTTC	CASSDPGPAQQYF
few	TRBJ2-5	-	TRBV5-1	TGCGCCAGCAGCTTCAACCCCACTGAGACCCAGTACTTC	CASSFNPTETQYF
-	TRBJ2-3	-	TRBV18	TGTGCCAGCTCACCGCTCCGTAGGACCCGGAGGACAGATACGCAGTATTTT	CASSPLRRTRRTDTQYF
-	TRBJ2-1	TRBD1	TRBV7-9	TGTGCCAGCAGCCCCCCGCTGGGGACAGTCGATGAGCAGTTCTTC	CASSPPLGTVDEQFF
-	TRBJ2-5	-	TRBV4-1	TGCGCCAGCAGCCAAGATAACGTGGCCTACAGGTACTTC	CASSQDNVAYRYF
few	TRBJ2-5	-	TRBV2	TGTGCCAGCAGCGGGGGTTGGGTCCAAGAGACCCAGTACTTC	CASSGGWVQETQYF
-	TRBJ1-2	TRBD1	TRBV7-9	TGTGCCAGCAGCTTTTCGGGACAGTTCTATGGCTACACCTTC	CASSFSGQFYGYTF
few	TRBJ2-7	-	TRBV7-9	TGTGCCAGCAGCTTAAAAGAGGGAGAGCAGTACTTC	CASSLKEGEQYF
-	TRBJ1-1	TRBD1	TRBV7-9	TGTGCCAGCAGCTTAGGGCAGGGGACAGGGAAAACTGAAGCTTTCTTT	CASSLGQGTGKTEAFF
-	TRBJ2-1	TRBD1	TRBV6-4	TGTGCCAGCAGAGGGGTCTTACCGGGACAGCCGTCCTACAATGAGCAGTTCTTC	CASRGVLPGQPSYNEQFF
-	TRBJ2-5	-	TRBV7-9	TGTGCCAGCAGCTTATCCGCAGGGGCCATAGGCCAAGAGACCCAGTACTTC	CASSLSAGAIGQETQYF
-	TRBJ2-6	TRBD1	TRBV15	TGTGCCACCAGCAGAGGTCAGGGGGCTAGTGGGGCCAACGTCCTGACTTTC	CATSRGQGASGANVLTF
-	TRBJ2-7	TRBD2	TRBV28	TGTGCCAGCAGTTCACCTTCCAGCGGGGGGAGGGTCTCCTACGAGCAGTACTTC	CASSSPSSGGRVSYEQYF
-	TRBJ2-3	-	TRBV5-1	TGCGCCAGCAGCTTGACCGGGACAAGAACAGATACGCAGTATTTT	CASSLTGTRTDTQYF
few	TRBJ2-3	TRBD2	TRBV7-3	TGTGCCAGCAGCTTAACTTTCGTCGGACTAGCGGGCCTCTCCCAAGGGGGCACAGATACGCAGTATTTT	CASSLTFVGLAGLSQGGTDTQYF
once	TRBJ1-5	-	TRBV30	TGTGCCTGGAGTGTCACGGGCAATCAGCCCCAGCATTTT	CAWSVTGNQPQHF
-	TRBJ2-1	-	TRBV12-3/TRBV12-4	TGTGCCAGCAGTCCCCTCGGGGTGAATGAGCAGTTCTTC	CASSPLGVNEQFF
-	TRBJ2-2	TRBD2	TRBV5-4	TGTGCCAGCAGCTCCCCCAGAGGGACTAGCGGGATCCTGAACACCGGGGAGCTGTTTTTT	CASSSPRGTSGILNTGELFF
-	TRBJ1-1	-	TRBV18	TGTGCCAGCTCACCACAAGGAGGGCTCACTGAAGCTTTCTTT	CASSPQGGLTEAFF
once	TRBJ2-1	-	TRBV6-5	TGTGCCAGCAGTCTATTCCCCTACAATGAGCAGTTCTTC	CASSLFPYNEQFF
-	TRBJ2-2	TRBD1	TRBV5-1	TGCGCCAGCAGCTCAGGGACAGGGCCGGTTTACGTCACCGGGGAGCTGTTTTTT	CASSSGTGPVYVTGELFF
once	TRBJ2-3	TRBD1	TRBV29-1	TGCAGCGTAGGGACAGGGGATGGAGCAGATACGCAGTATTTT	CSVGTGDGADTQYF
-	TRBJ1-4	-	TRBV4-1	TGCGCCAGCAGCCAGTCAGGGCTAGCTAATGAAAAACTGTTTTTT	CASSQSGLANEKLFF
-	TRBJ2-1	TRBD2	TRBV7-4	TGTGCCCTGACTAGCCCGGGACCTAGGATGGATGAGCAGTTCTTC	CALTSPGPRMDEQFF
-	TRBJ1-2	TRBD1	TRBV28	TGTGCCAGCAGTCTAGGGACAGCATCGGGGTATGGCTACACCTTC	CASSLGTASGYGYTF